This TCR beta chain was captured by sequencing in a study of CD8 T cells in Susac syndrome. Deletions cut 2 bases from V and 0 bases from J, with 15 bases between. This CDR3 is 17 amino acids long. CDR1 and CDR2 (germline): KGHDR, SFDVKD. Study-level results: It was acknowledged in the study that the number of individuals who were included in its TCR sequencing and HLA analysis was relatively small.

The table lists this clonotype with a count of one. Its antigen is unknown. RNA was extracted with the RNeasy kit, and a quantity of about 0.45 to 1 ug was reverse transcribed using random hexamers. The immunoSEQ assay covered 54 Vbeta and 13 Jbeta segments for CDR3. Using its own MiXCR run on the immunoSEQ multiplex PCR reads, TCRdb lists one record per CDR3 protein. The table lists some 260,000 distinct CDR3 sequences, 80% to 95% of them singletons, with roughly 0.07% in the top ten. Sequencing of TCR beta was performed on blood CD8+ T cells and on blood CD4+ T cells. This TCR came from a human donor with multiple sclerosis. Material: CD4+ T cells from PBMCs. V usage is TRBV24-1 and J usage is TRBJ2-5; D perhaps matches TRBD1 (6 bases). The CDR3 nucleotides are TGTGCCACCAGTGATTCCGACAGGACTGGGTACCAAGAGACCCAGTACTTC. As protein: CATSDSDRTGYQETQYF.